The entry below gives a single TCR beta chain sequence along with its context. The time point here: persistent/refractory GD, antithyroid drugs over 5 years with positive TRAb. After RNA was extracted from PBMCs, the TCR library was made from it. In building TCR beta libraries, iRepertoire HTBI primers were used together with Arm-PCR of CDR3 regions. Each CDR3 protein gets one entry after TCRdb re-called the multiplex PCR reads with MiXCR. Of 400,000 to 450,000 distinct CDR3 sequences listed, roughly a quarter are singletons. These data originate in a study of regulatory T cells in long-lasting Graves disease. This sample comprised peripheral blood mononuclear cells (PBMCs), obtained when the disease was refractory, from a patient treated with antithyroid drugs. The clonotype was recovered from a female donor with Graves disease.

CDR3 amino acids: CASSFIRYGGNQPQHF. The CDR3 coding sequence is TGTGCCAGCAGTTTTATACGTTATGGGGGCAATCAGCCCCAGCATTTT. The chain couples TRBV28 to TRBJ1-5; D unclear. Germline V gene data show CDR1 as MDHEN and CDR2 as SYDVKM. The germline V and J ends were trimmed by 3 bases and 2 bases, with 14 bases remaining between them. This CDR3 has 16 residues.